This TCR beta chain derives from a study of blood T cell repertoires in COVID-19. The V and J ends lost 2 bases and 1 base, in that order; junction bases with no gene match: 5. The CDR3 totals 18 residues. Germline values: CDR1 SGHNT, CDR2 YENEEA. Profiled with immunoSEQ multiplex PCR; TCRdb holds only in-frame clones, not every one. The sample shows around 280,000 clones, roughly 89% of them seen only once. The specimen was PBMCs or T cells enriched from blood (not recorded which). The sequence derives from a woman between 40 and 55 years old who had recovered from COVID-19. The genes are TRBV11-3 and TRBJ2-1; 13 bases align to TRBD2. CDR3 residues: CASSLRGGLAGSYNEQFF. CDR3 in DNA: TGTGCCAGCAGCTTACGAGGGGGACTAGCGGGATCCTACAATGAGCAGTTCTTC. The variable domain in full, with the rest retrieved from reference TRBV11-3 and TRBJ2-1, is EAGVVQSPRYKIIEKKQPVAFWCNPISGHNTLYWYLQNLGQGPELLIRYENEEAVDDSQLPKDRFSAERLKGVDSTLKIQPAELGDSAVYLCASSLRGGLAGSYNEQFFGPGTRLTVL.